The clone carrying this T cell receptor beta chain was seen only once. The table came from immunoSEQ multiplex PCR; TCRdb's copy has only in-frame clones and leaves some out. This sample has hundreds of thousands of clones, with approximately 88% found just once. V lost 0 bases, J lost 5 bases, and 7 bases stayed unmatched. Looked up from germline, CDR1 is LGHNA and CDR2 is YSLEER. CDR3 length: 16 amino acids. The data belong to a study of blood T cell repertoires in COVID-19. At the level of the study: The study drew acute and convalescent COVID-19 samples from the United States, Italy and Spain.

The clonotype was recovered from a woman aged 25 to 45 with COVID-19, enrolled during active disease. The material sequenced was peripheral blood. The V call is TRBV4-3, the J call TRBJ2-5; 9 positions match TRBD2. CDR3 region: CASSQEIAGAGETQYF. In DNA form, the CDR3 reads TGCGCCAGCAGCCAAGAGATAGCGGGGGCGGGGGAGACCCAGTACTTC.